The T cell receptor beta chain described here comes from a study of blood T cell repertoires in COVID-19. Across the study: Specimens from acute and convalescent COVID-19 originated in the United States, Italy and Spain.

The CDR3 runs to 14 residues. Per germline, CDR1 MNHEY and CDR2 SVGAGI. Trimming took 7 bases from V and 1 from J, leaving 8 bases between them. Authors' processing steps: Scientists estimated how many nucleated cells there were by amplifying reference gene primers. The table came from immunoSEQ multiplex PCR; TCRdb's copy has only in-frame clones and leaves some out. For V, J and clone size, that table is used; D and trimming come from the DNA. The data show 150,000 to 200,000 clones, 88% seen once. The sequencing input was PBMCs or T cells enriched from blood (not recorded which). V gene TRBV6-5 combines with J gene TRBJ1-6; D perhaps matches TRBD1 (5 bases). This receptor was obtained from a young woman who had recovered from COVID-19. The CDR3 here is CASTKGSYNSPLHF. The CDR3 DNA reads as TGTGCCAGCACTAAGGGGTCCTATAATTCACCCCTCCACTTT.